This TCR beta chain was identified in a study of beta chain features in type 1 diabetes. Isolated RNA was reverse transcribed in full, so expressed TCRB transcripts were sequenced. Only in-frame clones appear in the TCRdb table, and some are missing; sequencing was by immunoSEQ multiplex PCR. This sample has about 470,000 clones, with approximately 31% found just once. This CDR3 has 18 amino acids. After removal of 0 bases from V and 1 base from J, the junction contained 11 bases not matched to a gene. Germline assignment: CDR1 LGHNT and CDR2 FRNRAP. The sequencing sample was made of naive CD4+ T cells from blood. The origin of this receptor is a man aged 18 to 35 in good health. The V and J genes are TRBV12-5 and TRBJ2-5; 7 nucleotides agree with TRBD2. The CDR3 region is CASGLVERPSGFQETQYF. The CDR3 nucleotides read TGTGCTAGTGGTTTGGTAGAACGGCCTAGCGGATTCCAAGAGACCCAGTACTTC. Full variable domain (remainder filled in from reference TRBV12-5 and TRBJ2-5): DARVTQTPRHKVTEMGQEVTMRCQPILGHNTVFWYRQTMMQGLELLAYFRNRAPLDDSGMPKDRFSAEMPDATLATLKIQPSEPRDSAVYFCASGLVERPSGFQETQYFGPGTRLLVL.